Sequencing of this TCR beta chain was carried out in a study of blood T cells in healthy people across ages. The V segment lost 7 bases and the J segment 2 bases; nucleotides outside the gene matches: 5. This CDR3 contains 14 residues. The V gene's germline CDR1 is MNHEY and CDR2 SVGAGI. Primed by a sample-barcoded 5' primer and a J-beta primer mix, a second PCR proceeded for about 7 to 11 cycles. TCRdb re-analysed the 5' RACE reads in MiXCR, keeping a single row per CDR3 protein. The table has 500,000 to 700,000 distinct CDR3 sequences, under 30% seen once; the top ten hold 15% to 19%. The genes are TRBV6-5 and TRBJ1-3; TRBD1 agrees at 7 bases. The sequencing input was blood. The clonotype originates from a woman over 75 in good health. In DNA, the CDR3 is TGTGCCAGCACCGAGGGGGCCACTGGAAACACCATATATTTT. Translated, it gives CASTEGATGNTIYF.